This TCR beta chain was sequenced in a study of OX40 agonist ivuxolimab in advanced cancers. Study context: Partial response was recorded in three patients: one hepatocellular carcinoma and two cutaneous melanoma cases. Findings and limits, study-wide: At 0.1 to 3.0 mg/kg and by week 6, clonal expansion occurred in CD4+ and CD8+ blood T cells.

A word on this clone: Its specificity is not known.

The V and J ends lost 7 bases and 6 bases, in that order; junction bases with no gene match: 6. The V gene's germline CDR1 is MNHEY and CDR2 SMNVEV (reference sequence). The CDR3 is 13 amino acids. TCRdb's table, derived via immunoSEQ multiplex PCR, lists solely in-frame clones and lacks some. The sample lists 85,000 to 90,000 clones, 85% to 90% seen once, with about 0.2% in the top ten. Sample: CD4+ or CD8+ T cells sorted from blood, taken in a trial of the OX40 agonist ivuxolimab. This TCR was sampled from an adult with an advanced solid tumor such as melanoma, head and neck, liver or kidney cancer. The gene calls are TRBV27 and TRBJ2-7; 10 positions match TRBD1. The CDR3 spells CASKRTGGGEQYF. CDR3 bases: TGTGCCAGCAAGCGGACAGGGGGAGGCGAGCAGTACTTC.